The following is a T cell receptor beta chain sequence with its context. Its antigen specificity is not known. No base-level quality is on record; no much larger clone is a single base apart. The sample comes from a study of blood T cell repertoires in COVID-19 (dated by TCRdb to 2018 to 2020). For the study in its entirety: Samples from collaborators originated in the United States, Italy and Spain and spanned both the acute and convalescent phases of COVID-19. The material from the prospective study consisted of cDNA or gDNA derived from T cells, B-cell-depleted T cells, or PBMCs. The dataset comprised deeply sampled blood TCRbeta repertoires from subjects exposed to, actively infected with, or recovered from COVID-19. The repertoires were released in a freely available public database intended as a resource for research on the immune response to SARS-CoV-2. The samples were drawn from two sources: the first 160 participants of the ongoing ImmuneRACE study, and some 1,300 subjects contributed by 6 global collaborators. The sample metadata nearly always contained a de-identified subject ID, COVID-19 status, age in years and sex. HLA class I and class II types, where available, came from metadata supplied by the sample provider rather than from assay-based typing. Overall study outcomes, separate from this receptor: The amount of clinical and demographic metadata varied by source and participant and was provided uncurated.

According to the germline V gene, CDR1 reads SGHRS and CDR2 reads YFSETQ. V loses 3 bases of germline sequence and J loses 8 bases, and the interval between the two ends is 11 bases. Its CDR3 holds 13 amino acids, cysteine through phenylalanine. The read is trimmed to its CDR3 DNA, 39 bases read in frame from base 1. The collaborating institutions used their own protocols to collect whole blood in K2EDTA tubes. Collaborator samples were shipped for TCRbeta analysis as frozen whole blood, isolated PBMCs, or DNA extracted from either sample type. TCRbeta CDR3 regions were amplified from genomic DNA by means of the immunoSEQ Assay, a bias-controlled multiplex PCR. As for how the authors treated the data: Nucleated cell counts per sample were estimated from amplification of reference gene primers within the assay. Sequence reads were collapsed and filtered to measure the absolute abundance of every unique TCRbeta CDR3 rearrangement. For each sample, productive Simpson clonality was calculated as the square root of Simpson's diversity index over productive rearrangements. Not all clones reach the TCRdb copy of this immuneACCESS table, which keeps in-frame sequences only. Checked studies attribute under half of the gap to unresolved V genes and leave the rest unexplained. V, J and clone size were drawn from that table, and D and trimming were deduced from the DNA. The sample yields 95,000 or so clones; about 84% were counted once. Approximately 25% of the sample is held by the ten biggest clonotypes.

Material for sequencing was peripheral blood. The chain couples TRBV5-1 to TRBJ1-4; the best D guess is TRBD1, with 5 bases matching. The clonotype was recovered from a man older than 75 with active or convalescent COVID-19. The CDR3 has the sequence CASSWGREEKLFF. The DNA sequence is TGCGCCAGCAGCTGGGGCCGAGAGGAAAAACTGTTTTTT.